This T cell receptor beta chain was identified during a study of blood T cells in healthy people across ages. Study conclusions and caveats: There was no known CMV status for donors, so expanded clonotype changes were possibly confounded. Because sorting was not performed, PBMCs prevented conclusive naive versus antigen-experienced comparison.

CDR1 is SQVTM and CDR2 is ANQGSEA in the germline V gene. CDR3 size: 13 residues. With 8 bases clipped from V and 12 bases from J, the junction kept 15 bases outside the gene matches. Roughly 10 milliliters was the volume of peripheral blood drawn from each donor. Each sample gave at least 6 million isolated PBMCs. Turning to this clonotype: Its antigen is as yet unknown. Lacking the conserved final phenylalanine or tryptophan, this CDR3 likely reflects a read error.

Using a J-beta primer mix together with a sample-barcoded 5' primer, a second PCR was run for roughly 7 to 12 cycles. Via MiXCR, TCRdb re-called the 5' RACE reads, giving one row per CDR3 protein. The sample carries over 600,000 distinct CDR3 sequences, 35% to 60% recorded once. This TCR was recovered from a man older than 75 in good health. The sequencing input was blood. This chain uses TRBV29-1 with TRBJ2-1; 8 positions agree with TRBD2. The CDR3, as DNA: TGCAGCATTCCTGGACTAGCCGGCGGGGGGCAGTTCATC. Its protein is CSIPGLAGGGQFI.